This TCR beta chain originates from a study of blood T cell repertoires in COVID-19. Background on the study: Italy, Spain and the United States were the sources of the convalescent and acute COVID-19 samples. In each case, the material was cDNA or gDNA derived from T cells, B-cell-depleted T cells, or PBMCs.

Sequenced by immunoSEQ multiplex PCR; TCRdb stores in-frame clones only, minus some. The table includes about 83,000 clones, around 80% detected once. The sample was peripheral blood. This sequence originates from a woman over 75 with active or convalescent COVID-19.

The CDR3: CASSSRGSETQYF. The CDR3 nucleotides read TGTGCCAGCAGTTCCAGGGGTTCGGAGACCCAGTACTTC. V is TRBV5-4 and J is TRBJ2-5, with D perhaps matching TRBD1 (6 bases). The CDR3 runs to 13 residues. V was cut by 5 bases and J by 5 bases, with 13 bases left in between. Germline lookup yields CDR1 SGHNT and CDR2 YYREEE (reference sequence).